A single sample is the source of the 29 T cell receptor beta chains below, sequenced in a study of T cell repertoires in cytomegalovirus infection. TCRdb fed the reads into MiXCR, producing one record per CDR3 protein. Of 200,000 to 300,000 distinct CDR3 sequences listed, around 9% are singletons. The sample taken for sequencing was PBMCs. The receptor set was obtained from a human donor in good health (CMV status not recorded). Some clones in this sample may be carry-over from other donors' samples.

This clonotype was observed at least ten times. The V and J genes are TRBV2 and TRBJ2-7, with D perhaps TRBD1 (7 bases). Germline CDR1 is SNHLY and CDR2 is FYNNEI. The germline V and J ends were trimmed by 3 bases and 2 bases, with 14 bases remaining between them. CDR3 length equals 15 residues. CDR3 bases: TGTGCCAGCAGTGAGAGCAGGGGGGTGGCCTACGAGCAGTACTTC. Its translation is CASSESRGVAYEQYF.

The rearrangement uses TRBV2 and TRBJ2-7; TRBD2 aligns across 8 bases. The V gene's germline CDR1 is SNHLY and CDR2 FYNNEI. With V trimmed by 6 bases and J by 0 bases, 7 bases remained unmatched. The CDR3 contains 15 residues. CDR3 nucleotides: TGTGCCAGCAGAACAGCGGGAGCTACCTCCTACGAGCAGTACTTC. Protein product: CASRTAGATSYEQYF.

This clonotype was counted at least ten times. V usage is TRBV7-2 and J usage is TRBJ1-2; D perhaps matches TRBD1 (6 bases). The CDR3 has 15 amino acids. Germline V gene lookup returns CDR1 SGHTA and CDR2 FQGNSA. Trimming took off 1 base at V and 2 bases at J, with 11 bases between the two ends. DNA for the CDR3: TGTGCCAGCAGCTTAGTGGGGGGCGCCAACTATGGCTACACCTTC. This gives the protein CASSLVGGANYGYTF.

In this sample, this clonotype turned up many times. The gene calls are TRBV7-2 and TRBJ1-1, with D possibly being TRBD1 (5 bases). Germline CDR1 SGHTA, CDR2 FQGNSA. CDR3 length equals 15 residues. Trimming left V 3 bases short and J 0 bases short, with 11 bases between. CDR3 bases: TGTGCCAGCAGCTTGGTGGCAGGGATGAACACTGAAGCTTTCTTT. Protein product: CASSLVAGMNTEAFF.

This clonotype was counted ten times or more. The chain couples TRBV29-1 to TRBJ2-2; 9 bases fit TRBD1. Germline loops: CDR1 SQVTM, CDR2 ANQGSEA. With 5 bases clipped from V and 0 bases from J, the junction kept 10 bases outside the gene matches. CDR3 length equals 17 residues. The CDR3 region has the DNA TGCAGCGTTCTAACTCCCGACAGGGGGGCGAACACCGGGGAGCTGTTTTTT. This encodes CSVLTPDRGANTGELFF.

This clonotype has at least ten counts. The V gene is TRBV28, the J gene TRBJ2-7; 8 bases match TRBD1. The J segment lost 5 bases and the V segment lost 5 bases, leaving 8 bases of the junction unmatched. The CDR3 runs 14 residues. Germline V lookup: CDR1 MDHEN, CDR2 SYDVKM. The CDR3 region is CASSLPGQGNEQYF. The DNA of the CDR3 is TGTGCCAGCAGTCTCCCCGGACAGGGAAACGAGCAGTACTTC.

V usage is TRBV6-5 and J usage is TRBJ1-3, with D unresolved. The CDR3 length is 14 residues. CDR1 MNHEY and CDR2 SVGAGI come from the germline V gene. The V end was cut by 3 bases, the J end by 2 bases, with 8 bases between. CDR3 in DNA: TGTGCCAGCAGTTATGACGTTACTGGAAACACCATATATTTT. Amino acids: CASSYDVTGNTIYF.

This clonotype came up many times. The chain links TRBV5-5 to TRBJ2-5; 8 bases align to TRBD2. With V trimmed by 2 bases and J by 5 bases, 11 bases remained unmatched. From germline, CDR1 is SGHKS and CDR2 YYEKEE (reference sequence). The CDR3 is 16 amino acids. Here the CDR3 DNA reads TGTGCCAGCAGCTTCTTCTTAGCGGGGAGCGTTGAGACCCAGTACTTC. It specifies CASSFFLAGSVETQYF.

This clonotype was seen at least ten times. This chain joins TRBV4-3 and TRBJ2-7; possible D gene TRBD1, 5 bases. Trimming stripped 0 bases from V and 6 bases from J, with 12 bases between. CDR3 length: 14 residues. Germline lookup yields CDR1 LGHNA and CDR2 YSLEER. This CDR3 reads CASSQDPGFGEQYF. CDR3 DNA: TGCGCCAGCAGCCAAGACCCAGGGTTTGGCGAGCAGTACTTC.

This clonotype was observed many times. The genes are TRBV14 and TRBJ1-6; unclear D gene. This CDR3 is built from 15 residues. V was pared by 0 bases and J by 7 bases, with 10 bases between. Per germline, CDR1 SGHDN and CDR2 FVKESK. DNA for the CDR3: TGTGCCAGCAGCCAAGACGGGAGAGGGAATTCACCCCTCCACTTT. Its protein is CASSQDGRGNSPLHF.

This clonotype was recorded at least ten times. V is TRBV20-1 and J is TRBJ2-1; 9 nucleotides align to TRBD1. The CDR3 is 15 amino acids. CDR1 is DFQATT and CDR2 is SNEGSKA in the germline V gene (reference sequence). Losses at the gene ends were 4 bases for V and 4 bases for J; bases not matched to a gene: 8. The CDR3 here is CSATPGTGRYNEQFF. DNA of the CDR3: TGCAGTGCTACCCCCGGGACAGGGAGGTACAATGAGCAGTTCTTC.

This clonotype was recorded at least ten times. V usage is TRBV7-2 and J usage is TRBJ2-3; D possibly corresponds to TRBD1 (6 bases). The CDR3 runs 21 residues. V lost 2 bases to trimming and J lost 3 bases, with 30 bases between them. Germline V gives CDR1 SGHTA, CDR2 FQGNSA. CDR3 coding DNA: TGTGCCAGCAGCTTAAAGTTTGCAACAGGGTCAATGATCGGAGTGACAGATACGCAGTATTTT. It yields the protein CASSLKFATGSMIGVTDTQYF.

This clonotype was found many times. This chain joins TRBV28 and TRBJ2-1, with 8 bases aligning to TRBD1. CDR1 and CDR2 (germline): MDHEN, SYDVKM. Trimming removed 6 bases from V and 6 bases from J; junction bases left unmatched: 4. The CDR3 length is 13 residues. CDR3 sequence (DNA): TGTGCCAGCAGCCTCGACAGGGGCAATGAGCAGTTCTTC. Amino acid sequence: CASSLDRGNEQFF.

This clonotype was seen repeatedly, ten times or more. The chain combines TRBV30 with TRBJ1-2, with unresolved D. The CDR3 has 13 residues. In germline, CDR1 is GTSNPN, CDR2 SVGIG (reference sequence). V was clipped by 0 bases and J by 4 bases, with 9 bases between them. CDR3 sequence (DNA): TGTGCCTGGAGTGTAAATGGGCGCTATGGCTACACCTTC. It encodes CAWSVNGRYGYTF.

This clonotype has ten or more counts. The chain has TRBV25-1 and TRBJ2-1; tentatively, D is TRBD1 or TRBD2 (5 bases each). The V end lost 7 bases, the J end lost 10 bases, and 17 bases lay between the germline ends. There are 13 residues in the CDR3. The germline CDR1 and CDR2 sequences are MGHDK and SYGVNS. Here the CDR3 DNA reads TGTGCCAGCACAGGGATGCTAGCCTTCGAGCAGTTCTTC. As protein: CASTGMLAFEQFF.

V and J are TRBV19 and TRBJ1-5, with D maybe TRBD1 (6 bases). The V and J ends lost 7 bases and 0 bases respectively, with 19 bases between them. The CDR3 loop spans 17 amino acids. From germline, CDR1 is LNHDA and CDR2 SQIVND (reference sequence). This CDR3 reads CASKRREQGYSNQPQHF. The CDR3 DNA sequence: TGTGCCAGTAAGAGGAGGGAACAGGGATATAGCAATCAGCCCCAGCATTTT. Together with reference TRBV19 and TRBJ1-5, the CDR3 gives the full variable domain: DGGITQSPKYLFRKEGQNVTLSCEQNLNHDAMYWYRQDPGQGLRLIYYSQIVNDFQKGDIAEGYSVSREKKESFPLTVTSAQKNPTAFYLCASKRREQGYSNQPQHFGDGTRLSIL.

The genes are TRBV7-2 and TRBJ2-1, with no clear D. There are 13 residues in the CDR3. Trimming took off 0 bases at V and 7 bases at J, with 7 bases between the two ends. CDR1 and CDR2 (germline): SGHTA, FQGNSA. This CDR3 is CASSLARNNEQFF. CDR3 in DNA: TGTGCCAGCAGCTTAGCGCGTAATAATGAGCAGTTCTTC.

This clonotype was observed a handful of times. CDR3 sequence: CASKVAGGGNEQFF. The CDR3 nucleotides read TGTGCCAGTAAAGTAGCGGGAGGGGGAAATGAGCAGTTCTTC. The rearrangement links TRBV19 to TRBJ2-1, with 11 bases fitting TRBD2. The CDR3 extends over 14 amino acids. The J segment lost 7 bases and the V segment lost 7 bases, leaving 6 bases of the junction unmatched. Germline values: CDR1 LNHDA, CDR2 SQIVND (reference sequence).

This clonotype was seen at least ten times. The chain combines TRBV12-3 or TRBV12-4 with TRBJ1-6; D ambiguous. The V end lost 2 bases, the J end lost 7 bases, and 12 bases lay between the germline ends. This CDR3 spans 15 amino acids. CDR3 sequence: CASSLRTVTNSPLHF. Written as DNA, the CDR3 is TGTGCCAGCAGTTTAAGGACGGTCACGAATTCACCCCTCCACTTT.

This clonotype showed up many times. CDR3 in DNA: TGTGCCAGCAGTGACAGGGACAGCAAAGAAGCTTTCTTT. Translated, it gives CASSDRDSKEAFF. The rearrangement joins TRBV6-4 to TRBJ1-1, with 7 bases aligning to TRBD1. The V gene end was trimmed by 2 bases and the J gene end by 8 bases; junction bases not matched to a gene: 5. The germline gives CDR1 MRHNA, CDR2 SNTAGT. There are 13 residues in the CDR3.

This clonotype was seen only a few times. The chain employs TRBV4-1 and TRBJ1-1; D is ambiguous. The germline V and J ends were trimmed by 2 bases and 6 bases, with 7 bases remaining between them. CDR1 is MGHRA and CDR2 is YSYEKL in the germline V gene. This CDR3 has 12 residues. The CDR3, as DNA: TGCGCCAGCAGCCAACATAAGGCTGAAGCTTTCTTT. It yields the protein CASSQHKAEAFF.

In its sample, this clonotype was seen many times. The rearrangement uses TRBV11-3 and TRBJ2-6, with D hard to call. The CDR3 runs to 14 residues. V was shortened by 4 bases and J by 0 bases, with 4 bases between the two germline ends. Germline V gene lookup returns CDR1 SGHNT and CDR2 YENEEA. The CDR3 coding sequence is TGTGCCAGCAGCTATGCCTCTGGGGCCAACGTCCTGACTTTC. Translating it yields CASSYASGANVLTF.

The CDR3 loop is CSATGQLSGANVLTF. The DNA of the CDR3 is TGCAGTGCTACTGGACAGCTATCTGGGGCCAACGTCCTGACTTTC. The rearrangement joins TRBV20-1 to TRBJ2-6, with D possibly TRBD1 on 6 matching bases. The germline CDR1 and CDR2 sequences are DFQATT and SNEGSKA (reference sequence). V was cut by 4 bases and J by 1 base, with 11 bases left in between. This CDR3 has 15 residues.

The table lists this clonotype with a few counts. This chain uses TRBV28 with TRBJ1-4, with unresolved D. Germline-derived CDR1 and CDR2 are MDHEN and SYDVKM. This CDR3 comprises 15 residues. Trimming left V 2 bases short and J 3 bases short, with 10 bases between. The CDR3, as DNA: TGTGCCAGCAGTTTAGTAGGGATATCTAATGAAAAACTGTTTTTT. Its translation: CASSLVGISNEKLFF.

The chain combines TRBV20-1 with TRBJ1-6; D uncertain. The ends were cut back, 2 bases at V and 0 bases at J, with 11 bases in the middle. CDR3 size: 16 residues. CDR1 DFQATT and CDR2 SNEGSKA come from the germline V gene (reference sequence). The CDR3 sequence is CSARPVTSSYNSPLHF. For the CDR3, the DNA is TGCAGTGCTAGACCGGTGACCAGCTCCTATAATTCACCCCTCCACTTT.

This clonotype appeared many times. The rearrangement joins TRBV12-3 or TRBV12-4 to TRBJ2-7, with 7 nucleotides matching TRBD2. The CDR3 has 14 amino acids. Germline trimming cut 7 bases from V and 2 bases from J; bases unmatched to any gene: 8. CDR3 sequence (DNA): TGTGCCAGCAAAATAGCGGGCGACGCCTACGAGCAGTACTTC. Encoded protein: CASKIAGDAYEQYF.

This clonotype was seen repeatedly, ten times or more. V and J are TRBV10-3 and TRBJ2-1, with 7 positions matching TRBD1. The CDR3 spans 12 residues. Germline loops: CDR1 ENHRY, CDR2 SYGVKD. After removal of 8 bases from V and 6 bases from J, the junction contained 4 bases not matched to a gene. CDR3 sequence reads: CAISGGSNEQFF. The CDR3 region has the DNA TGTGCCATCTCAGGGGGTAGCAATGAGCAGTTCTTC.

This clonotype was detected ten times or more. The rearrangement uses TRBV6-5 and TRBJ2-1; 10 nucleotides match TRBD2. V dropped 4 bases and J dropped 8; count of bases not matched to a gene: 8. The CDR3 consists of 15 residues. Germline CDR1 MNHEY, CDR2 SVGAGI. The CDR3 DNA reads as TGTGCCAGCAGTTCCTTGCTAGCGGGAGCCGATGAGCAGTTCTTC. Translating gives CASSSLLAGADEQFF.

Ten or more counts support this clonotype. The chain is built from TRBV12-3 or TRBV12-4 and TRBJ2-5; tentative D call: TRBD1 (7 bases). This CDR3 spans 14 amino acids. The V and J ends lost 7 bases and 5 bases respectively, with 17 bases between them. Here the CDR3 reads CASTFTGEVETQYF. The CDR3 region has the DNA TGTGCCAGCACCTTCACAGGGGAGGTGGAGACCCAGTACTTC.